This T cell receptor (beta chain) stems from a study of spatial heterogeneity in lung cancer (dated by TCRdb to the late 2010s). A note on the overall study: Beta-chain transcripts were consistently detected in greater numbers than alpha-chain transcripts, which likely reflected higher beta-chain transcript abundance. Nonsynonymous mutation counts, determined by whole-exome sequencing of tumor tissue, were related to features of the TCR repertoire. TCR transcript counts in tumor regions correlated strongly with a T cell transcriptional module score from matched bulk RNA-seq. In the raw uncorrected reads, each unique combination of TCR and UMI appeared more than ten times on average. TCR alpha and beta repertoires were quantitatively compared across multiple tumor regions, matched nontumor lung and blood in non-small cell lung cancer. At surgery, both alpha and beta chains were TCR-sequenced in 220 tumor regions, approximately 64 matched nontumor lung samples and 56 PBMC samples.

Beyond this particular receptor, the publication reports: TCR-seq coverage of tumor T cells was estimated to be only roughly 7% for alpha chains and more than 11% for beta chains. A correlation was observed between the number of expanded intratumoral alpha and beta TCRs and the tumor nonsynonymous mutation count. Counts of ubiquitous and regional expanded TCRs correlated with counts of ubiquitous and regional nonsynonymous mutations, respectively. Additional single-cell paired TCR alpha and beta sequencing was considered necessary to confirm, at a functional level, the hypothesis that regional TCRs recognize regional mutations.

This specimen's time point label, per the study, means: sample taken at primary tumor resection. The donors were some 70 patients from the lung TRACERx cohort who had early-stage, untreated non-small cell lung cancer. Whole RNA extracted from tumor and nontumor lung tissue, or from cryopreserved PBMC samples, was used for TCR sequencing without cell sorting. A patient was chosen for TCR sequencing only when enough RNA was available from at least two tumor regions. Before being selected, tumor and adjacent nontumor lung specimens were reviewed by a lung pathologist. In the case of this clonotype: The clone's antigen remains unknown. The record has no base qualities; no much larger clone is one base away.

The method behind the library was 5' RACE. This sample was sequenced with a NextSeq 500. To allow correction of PCR and sequencing errors, the TCR library protocol tagged every TCR cDNA molecule with a unique molecular identifier. Per the original workflow: TCR identification, UMI-based error correction and CDR3 extraction were all carried out with Decombinator tools. TCRs above a frequency of 2 per 1,000, corresponding to the top 1% of the tumor frequency distribution, were defined as expanded. Expanded tumor TCRs were classed as regional if statistically deemed absent (corrected P<0.05) from at least one tumor region, otherwise ubiquitous. Rényi diversity was computed with the R vegan package after subsampling each repertoire 100 times to 5,000 TCRs. To build CDR3 similarity networks, amino acid triplet string-kernel similarity was used, and CDR3s were connected when their pairwise similarity was above 0.82. TCRdb reprocessing: public reads trimmed at Q25 with fastp, clones called with MiXCR, in-frame beta chains kept. Identical CDR3 protein sequences are pooled into one entry, listed with their most common genes and DNA. The V and J calls, along with clone size, are taken from TCRdb and not from the paper's own processing. This sample is represented by a few thousand distinct CDR3 sequences; under 9% of them were singletons. Of the sample, 26% falls within the top ten clones.

The source of this sequence is a female donor with early-stage non-small cell lung cancer. The sample in question was lung tumor tissue, obtained at surgery.

The sequenced DNA is TGTGCCAGCAGCACGGGGGGCCGAGTGAACGGGGAGCTGTTTTTT. This yields the protein CASSTGGRVNGELFF. The chain is encoded by TRBV12-3 or TRBV12-4 joined to TRBJ2-2; the D gene is possibly TRBD2, with 7 bases matching. There are 15 amino acids in the CDR3, from cysteine to phenylalanine inclusive. The retained sequence is limited to the CDR3, 45 bases, with the frame set at the first base. V was cut back by 6 bases and J by 7 bases, leaving a gap of 18 bases between them.